This T cell receptor beta chain emerged from a study of OX40 agonist ivuxolimab in advanced cancers. Turning to the study itself: Treatment of patients was with ivuxolimab, an agonistic anti-OX40 (CD134) antibody.

The CDR3 is 12 residues long. V lost 2 bases and J 2 bases, leaving 5 bases between the germline ends. CDR1 and CDR2 from the germline V gene are SGHRS and YFSETQ. Overall study results and limits: Certain nonresponders likewise exhibited a low normalized T-cell clonal expansion. Dosing at 0.1 to 3.0 mg/kg was accompanied by clonal expansion of CD4+ and CD8+ blood T cells by week 6. Relative to CD4+ cells, CD8+ T cells on average had more expanded clones.

Note on this clone: What it binds is unknown.

This table comes from immunoSEQ multiplex PCR, and its TCRdb copy is limited to in-frame clones, with some not included. The sample carries around 100,000 clones, around nine tenths recorded once. The sample was CD4+ or CD8+ T cells sorted from blood, taken in a trial of the OX40 agonist ivuxolimab. The TCR comes from an adult with an advanced solid tumor such as melanoma, head and neck, liver or kidney cancer. This chain links TRBV5-1 with TRBJ2-7; D is uncertain. The CDR3 reads CASSFQPYEQYF. The CDR3 bases are TGCGCCAGCAGCTTTCAACCCTACGAGCAGTACTTC.